This T cell receptor beta chain was found in a study of cytomegalovirus exposure and HLA in healthy donors. Germline loops: CDR1 LGHNA, CDR2 YSLEER. This CDR3 comprises 14 residues. V lost 0 bases to trimming and J lost 7 bases, with 13 bases between them. Vbeta (60) and Jbeta (13) primers were used in the PCR. The authors' processing: Counted up in a later analysis, unique TCR beta chains came to about 80 million, with roughly 11 million shared. TCRdb keeps only in-frame clones here, not all; method: immunoSEQ multiplex PCR. D and trimming come from the DNA, and the V and J calls and clone size come from that table. The sample lists 60,000 to 95,000 clones, more than 65% occurring once.

This chain joins TRBV4-3 and TRBJ2-7; the D gene is possibly TRBD2 (5 bases). Sequencing used PBMCs. This receptor was obtained from a man between 65 and 85 years old in good health and CMV-seropositive. The CDR3 loop is CASSQEVGVGEQYF. The CDR3 nucleotides are TGCGCCAGCAGCCAAGAGGTCGGGGTGGGGGAGCAGTACTTC.